These T cell receptor beta chains were read from a single sample in a study of blood T cell repertoires in COVID-19. The protocol was immunoSEQ multiplex PCR, while the TCRdb copy is restricted to in-frame clones and leaves out a portion. The sample records approximately 490,000 clones, about nine tenths being singletons. Material: PBMCs or T cells enriched from blood (not recorded which). These receptors were taken from a woman aged 18-29 years who had recovered from COVID-19. CDR3s include the opening cysteine and the closing phenylalanine or tryptophan. Each record gives: clone size, J gene, V gene, D gene, CDR3 DNA, CDR3 protein. A D gene is named only where the DNA matches it firmly. Size is omitted from some rows. Given values are once, few, many or a class for expanded clones.

abundance: .; j_gene: TRBJ2-3; v_gene: TRBV7-9; d_gene: .; CDR3nt: TGTGCCAGCAGCCCAGAGCAGGGTATGCAGTATTTT; CDR3aa: CASSPEQGMQYF
abundance: .; j_gene: TRBJ1-2; v_gene: TRBV5-4; d_gene: TRBD1; CDR3nt: TGTGCCAGCAGCTTCCAGGGGGAATTCTATGGCTACACCTTC; CDR3aa: CASSFQGEFYGYTF
abundance: .; j_gene: TRBJ2-1; v_gene: TRBV6-5; d_gene: .; CDR3nt: TGTGCCAGCAAGAACAGGGGAGGATACAATGAGCAGTTCTTC; CDR3aa: CASKNRGGYNEQFF
abundance: .; j_gene: TRBJ1-2; v_gene: TRBV25-1; d_gene: .; CDR3nt: TGTGCCAGCAGTGAATATAGAGGCTATGGCTACACCTTC; CDR3aa: CASSEYRGYGYTF
abundance: .; j_gene: TRBJ2-3; v_gene: TRBV13; d_gene: TRBD2; CDR3nt: TGTGCCAGCAGCCCGCCGACTAGCGGGGGGGCGGGAGATACGCAGTATTTT; CDR3aa: CASSPPTSGGAGDTQYF
abundance: once; j_gene: TRBJ1-6; v_gene: TRBV27; d_gene: TRBD1; CDR3nt: TGTGCCAGCAGTTACAGGGGAGGTAATTCACCCCTCCACTTT; CDR3aa: CASSYRGGNSPLHF
abundance: .; j_gene: TRBJ2-3; v_gene: TRBV9; d_gene: .; CDR3nt: TGTGCCAGCAGCTCAAGCACAGATACGCAGTATTTT; CDR3aa: CASSSSTDTQYF
abundance: .; j_gene: TRBJ2-7; v_gene: TRBV11-2; d_gene: TRBD2; CDR3nt: TGTGCCAGCAGTTTCCGTGGGACTAGGTCGGGGGAGCAGTACTTC; CDR3aa: CASSFRGTRSGEQYF
abundance: .; j_gene: TRBJ2-2; v_gene: TRBV6-6; d_gene: .; CDR3nt: TGTGCCAGCGGAGGAGGCCCCGGTAGTCCCTCCGGGGAGCTGTTTTTT; CDR3aa: CASGGGPGSPSGELFF
abundance: .; j_gene: TRBJ1-2; v_gene: TRBV28; d_gene: .; CDR3nt: TGTGCCAGCTTTTCCGAGAACTATGGCTACACCTTC; CDR3aa: CASFSENYGYTF
abundance: .; j_gene: TRBJ2-5; v_gene: TRBV3-1/TRBV3-2; d_gene: TRBD2; CDR3nt: TGTGCCAGCAGCCACGAGCTAGCGGGGGTCCGTCGGGCCCAGTACTTC; CDR3aa: CASSHELAGVRRAQYF
abundance: .; j_gene: TRBJ1-2; v_gene: TRBV6-1; d_gene: TRBD1; CDR3nt: TGTGCCAGCAGTGAACTGGACAGGGATCGCGGCTACACCTTC; CDR3aa: CASSELDRDRGYTF
abundance: .; j_gene: TRBJ1-2; v_gene: TRBV4-2; d_gene: .; CDR3nt: TGTGCCAGCAGCCAAGGTACACAGGGTACGACTAACTATGGCTACACCTTC; CDR3aa: CASSQGTQGTTNYGYTF
abundance: once; j_gene: TRBJ1-2; v_gene: TRBV3-1/TRBV3-2; d_gene: .; CDR3nt: TGTGCCAGCAGCCAAGATACGGGGGGACTTCGGGGCTACACCTTC; CDR3aa: CASSQDTGGLRGYTF
abundance: .; j_gene: TRBJ2-3; v_gene: TRBV30; d_gene: TRBD2; CDR3nt: TGTGCCTGGAGTGTCTTCGGGGGGGATACGCAGTATTTT; CDR3aa: CAWSVFGGDTQYF
abundance: .; j_gene: TRBJ2-7; v_gene: TRBV30; d_gene: .; CDR3nt: TGTGCCTGGAGTGTAAGGGGGGGGGCCCACGAGCAGTACTTC; CDR3aa: CAWSVRGGAHEQYF
abundance: .; j_gene: TRBJ2-1; v_gene: TRBV6-1; d_gene: TRBD2; CDR3nt: TGTGCCAGCAGTGGTAGACTAGCGGGGGGTGTGGGAGAGCAGTTCTTC; CDR3aa: CASSGRLAGGVGEQFF
abundance: .; j_gene: TRBJ1-5; v_gene: TRBV19; d_gene: TRBD1; CDR3nt: TGTGCCAGTGGACGCCGGACAGGGCTTGATCAGCCCCAGCATTTT; CDR3aa: CASGRRTGLDQPQHF
abundance: .; j_gene: TRBJ2-3; v_gene: TRBV18; d_gene: .; CDR3nt: TGTGCCAGCTCAGCGTCTCGGCAGGGGACAGATACGCAGTATTTT; CDR3aa: CASSASRQGTDTQYF
abundance: .; j_gene: TRBJ1-5; v_gene: TRBV7-9; d_gene: TRBD1; CDR3nt: TGTGCCAGCAGCTTATCAGGGGGGCCGGCCGGTCAGCCCCAGCATTTT; CDR3aa: CASSLSGGPAGQPQHF
abundance: .; j_gene: TRBJ2-3; v_gene: TRBV5-6; d_gene: .; CDR3nt: TGTGCCAGCAGCTTTTACAGGGTTGGCACAGATACGCAGTATTTT; CDR3aa: CASSFYRVGTDTQYF
abundance: once; j_gene: TRBJ1-5; v_gene: TRBV27; d_gene: .; CDR3nt: TGTGCCAGCAGACTAAGGGAGGGCAATCAGCCCCAGCATTTT; CDR3aa: CASRLREGNQPQHF
abundance: once; j_gene: TRBJ2-1; v_gene: TRBV27; d_gene: .; CDR3nt: TGTGCCAGCAGAGTTTTGGGGGGAAATGAGCAGTTCTTC; CDR3aa: CASRVLGGNEQFF
abundance: .; j_gene: TRBJ1-1; v_gene: TRBV12-5; d_gene: .; CDR3nt: TGTGCTAGTGGTCCGGCGGTTGATAAGCGGGTCACTGAAGCTTTCTTT; CDR3aa: CASGPAVDKRVTEAFF
abundance: .; j_gene: TRBJ1-2; v_gene: TRBV30; d_gene: .; CDR3nt: TGTGCCTGCCCTAAACAGGTTGGTCACAATGGCTACACCTTC; CDR3aa: CACPKQVGHNGYTF
abundance: .; j_gene: TRBJ1-6; v_gene: TRBV7-6; d_gene: .; CDR3nt: TGTGCCAGCAGCCGATCGACAGACTATAATTCACCCCTCCACTTT; CDR3aa: CASSRSTDYNSPLHF
abundance: .; j_gene: TRBJ2-1; v_gene: TRBV29-1; d_gene: .; CDR3nt: TGCAGCGTGGAGGTCGCGTACAATGAGCAGTTCTTC; CDR3aa: CSVEVAYNEQFF
abundance: .; j_gene: TRBJ2-3; v_gene: TRBV6-4; d_gene: .; CDR3nt: TGTGCCAGCAGTCTAACACTAGCAGATACGCAGTATTTT; CDR3aa: CASSLTLADTQYF
abundance: once; j_gene: TRBJ2-1; v_gene: TRBV27; d_gene: .; CDR3nt: TGTGCCAGCAGTTTATATGGGCTAAGCTCCTACAATGAGCAGTTCTTC; CDR3aa: CASSLYGLSSYNEQFF
abundance: .; j_gene: TRBJ1-3; v_gene: TRBV3-1/TRBV3-2; d_gene: .; CDR3nt: TGTGCCAGCAGCCGAATTACCGGGATCGGAAACACCATATATTTT; CDR3aa: CASSRITGIGNTIYF
abundance: .; j_gene: TRBJ2-7; v_gene: TRBV11-2; d_gene: TRBD1; CDR3nt: TGTGCCAGCAGCTTAAGGGGGACAGCTTACTCCTACGAGCAGTACTTC; CDR3aa: CASSLRGTAYSYEQYF
abundance: once; j_gene: TRBJ2-2; v_gene: TRBV5-1; d_gene: TRBD1; CDR3nt: TGCGCCAGCAGCCCCAAACAGGGGACGAACACCGGGGAGCTGTTTTTT; CDR3aa: CASSPKQGTNTGELFF
abundance: .; j_gene: TRBJ1-2; v_gene: TRBV4-1; d_gene: .; CDR3nt: TGCGCCAGCAGCCGCAGACACGTATCCCCTAACTATGGCTACACCTTC; CDR3aa: CASSRRHVSPNYGYTF
abundance: .; j_gene: TRBJ1-5; v_gene: TRBV4-1; d_gene: .; CDR3nt: TGCGCCAGCAGCCAAGCACAGGGTTGGCAGCCCCAGCATTTT; CDR3aa: CASSQAQGWQPQHF
abundance: few; j_gene: TRBJ2-1; v_gene: TRBV3-1/TRBV3-2; d_gene: TRBD1; CDR3nt: TGTGCCAGCAGCCCAGACCGGGACAGGATCAATGAGCAGTTCTTC; CDR3aa: CASSPDRDRINEQFF
abundance: few; j_gene: TRBJ1-3; v_gene: TRBV14; d_gene: .; CDR3nt: TGTGCCAGCAGCCGAGGTCCGCTGGCGAGCGGAAACACCATATATTTT; CDR3aa: CASSRGPLASGNTIYF
abundance: .; j_gene: TRBJ1-2; v_gene: TRBV6-5; d_gene: TRBD1; CDR3nt: TGTGCCAGCACCAACTTCCGGGACAGTTATGGCTACACCTTC; CDR3aa: CASTNFRDSYGYTF